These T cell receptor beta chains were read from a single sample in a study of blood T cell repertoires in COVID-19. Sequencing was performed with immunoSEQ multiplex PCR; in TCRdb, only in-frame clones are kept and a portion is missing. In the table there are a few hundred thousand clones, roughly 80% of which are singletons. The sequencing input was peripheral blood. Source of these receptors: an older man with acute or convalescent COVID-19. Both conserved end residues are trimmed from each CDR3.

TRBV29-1 SAGRGAEAF
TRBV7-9 ASSLVQPISGNTIY
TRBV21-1 ASSKTKPFWTGWDEQY
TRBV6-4 ASRSTGANVLT
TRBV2 ASSEWVRGNEQF
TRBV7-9 ASSILAGPPYEQY
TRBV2 ARSSPGTLSYEQY
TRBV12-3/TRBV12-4 ASTMRTPLEAF
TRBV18 ASSPGGTDTQY
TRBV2 ASSVGTGGNQPQH
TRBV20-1 SASPSQGAGQPQH
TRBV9 ASSDRTSGRDPNTGELF
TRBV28 ASSLRGAGTDTQY
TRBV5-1 ASSPGQGNQPQH
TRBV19 ASSIDRNTEAF
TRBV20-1 SASSSSGGSYEQY
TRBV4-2 ASSQIAGVHTGELF
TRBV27 ASTRGEGGTDTQY
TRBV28 ASSDPPRGHYEQY
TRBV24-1 ATSDYRLAGGTDTQY
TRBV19 ASSINSGTGRRGNTIY
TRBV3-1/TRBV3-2 ASSQVGGDETQY
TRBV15 ATSRAPGETDTQY
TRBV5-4 ASSWGRTGDSPLH
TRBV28 ASSSAGTGYNEQF
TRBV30 AWTFGGRLNEKLF
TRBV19 ASSEGVGQGGTEAF
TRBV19 ASSIVGGAKPQH
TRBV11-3 ASSLILISGTNYGYT
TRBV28 ASRTTGTNYGYT
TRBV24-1 ATGTSLSTDTQY
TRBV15 ATSAMGGGRREKLF
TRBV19 ASSIISTGPGTEAF
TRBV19 ASSIDVRYTEAF
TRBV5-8 ASSSGQGRVQETQY
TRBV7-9 ASSHLTGGYGYT
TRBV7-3 ASSPSVNYGYT
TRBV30 AWSVRGRGGQPQH
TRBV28 ASSLGHQPLALH
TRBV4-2 ASSQDGTGIEKLF